Listed below are T cell receptor beta chains from one sample, sequenced in a study of T cells after yellow fever vaccination. TCRdb re-analysed the 5' RACE reads in MiXCR, keeping a single row per CDR3 protein. This sample has more than 65,000 distinct CDR3 sequences, with roughly 15% found just once. The specimen was CD8+ T cells not binding an NS4B(214-222) dextramer, sorted from PBMCs, collected about 20 days after the first yellow fever vaccination. The receptor set was obtained from a man aged 18 to 29 who received the YFV17D yellow fever vaccine. Both conserved end residues are trimmed from each CDR3. Size is stated for part of the rows, as once, few or many counts, or as a class when the clone is expanded.

clone_size v_call cdr3_aa
few TRBV27 ASSLYGGGTEAF
NA TRBV19 ASRLAGTSYEQY
NA TRBV10-3 AIGGTFTDTQY
few TRBV12-3/TRBV12-4 ASSRFEGIYGYT
many TRBV7-9 ASSLTGGDTEAF
many TRBV6-6 ASRGDRRYEQY
few TRBV6-1 ASSPDGFYGYT
NA TRBV12-3/TRBV12-4 ASSLSWGSSLRAF
NA TRBV29-1 SVEGSTGTEAF
NA TRBV12-3/TRBV12-4 ASSLGVTIATEAF
NA TRBV25-1 ASSEYGGGNEKLF
NA TRBV6-1 ASSLPFGTEAF
few TRBV5-1 ASSARQGTNEKLF
few TRBV7-9 ASRSGGVFVGTDTQY
many TRBV3-1 ASSQDDPADEQY
many TRBV12-3/TRBV12-4 ASRVKPDTQY
many TRBV11-2 ASSSGARTYNEQF
few TRBV4-1 ASSQVQGAYYNEQF
NA TRBV7-9 ASSSDLGPYGYT
few TRBV27 ASSLPGDGYT
few TRBV11-2 ASSLVGLAPDTQY
few TRBV6-1 ASSTYRGVDFGAF